Listed below are T cell receptor beta chains from one sample, sequenced in a study of technical replicates of blood from a few donors. Sequencing was performed with immunoSEQ multiplex PCR; in TCRdb, only in-frame clones are kept and a portion is missing. The sample carries roughly 76,000 clones, roughly 94% recorded once. The specimen sequenced was T cells isolated from PBMCs. These receptors originate from a human donor in good health. Both conserved end residues are part of each CDR3. The D gene is left open where the match is weak. Size is omitted from some rows. Given values are once, few, many or a class for expanded clones.

TGTGCCAGCAGCGGGGGGGACGTCGGATCCTACGAGCAGTACTTC | CASSGGDVGSYEQYF | . | . | TRBV9 | 15 | TRBJ2-7
TGTGCCAGCTCACTAGCAGGGATGAGCAATCAGCCCCAGCATTTT | CASSLAGMSNQPQHF | . | once | TRBV18 | 15 | TRBJ1-5
TGTGCCAGTAGTAGGATTGAAATGACAGGGGCCACAGATACGCAGTATTTT | CASSRIEMTGATDTQYF | TRBD1 | . | TRBV19 | 17 | TRBJ2-3
TGTGCCAGCAGTGGGGGCCGCCACTCTGGAAACACCATATATTTT | CASSGGRHSGNTIYF | . | . | TRBV2 | 15 | TRBJ1-3
TGCGCCAGCAGCTTGGGTTCGCGTACCTCTGGGGCCAACGTCCTGACTTTC | CASSLGSRTSGANVLTF | . | . | TRBV5-1 | 17 | TRBJ2-6
TGCGCCAGCATCGAAGGTAGGGGTCGGTACACTGAAGCTTTCTTT | CASIEGRGRYTEAFF | . | . | TRBV10-2 | 15 | TRBJ1-1
TGTGCCAGCAGCGGCCCCCTCCGACTAGCGGGAGGGCAGCGAGAGACCCAGTACTTC | CASSGPLRLAGGQRETQYF | TRBD2 | . | TRBV9 | 19 | TRBJ2-5
TGTGCCAGCAGCGTAGCTTTAGCGGGCAATGAGCAGTTCTTC | CASSVALAGNEQFF | TRBD2 | once | TRBV9 | 14 | TRBJ2-1
TGTGCCAGCAGTATAGCAACGAACACCGGGGAGCTGTTTTTT | CASSIATNTGELFF | . | . | TRBV7-3 | 14 | TRBJ2-2
TGTGCCAGCAGCGAGGGGACTAGCGGGAGTCTGGATGAGCAGTTCTTC | CASSEGTSGSLDEQFF | TRBD2 | . | TRBV9 | 16 | TRBJ2-1
TGTGCCAGCTCACCAGGGCACAACACTGAAGCTTTCTTT | CASSPGHNTEAFF | . | . | TRBV18 | 13 | TRBJ1-1
TGCGCCAGCAGCCGCAGACTTAGCGGGAGGGCCGGTAATGAGCAGTTCTTC | CASSRRLSGRAGNEQFF | TRBD2 | . | TRBV4-3 | 17 | TRBJ2-1
TGCGCCAGCAGCTTGATTGGGGGCTCCGAAGCTTTCTTT | CASSLIGGSEAFF | . | . | TRBV5-1 | 13 | TRBJ1-1
TGTGCCAGCAGTTTATCGAGAGTAGCGGCGTACAATGAGCAGTTCTTC | CASSLSRVAAYNEQFF | . | . | TRBV27 | 16 | TRBJ2-1
TGTGCCAGCAGTCTCCTAGCGGGAAAAAATCCTTACGAGCAGTACTTC | CASSLLAGKNPYEQYF | TRBD2 | . | TRBV5-6 | 16 | TRBJ2-7
TGTGCCAGCAGCCAAGAAGGGACAGGGGGTAACACCGGGGAGCTGTTTTTT | CASSQEGTGGNTGELFF | TRBD1 | . | TRBV14 | 17 | TRBJ2-2
TGCGCCAGCAGTGTTACTAGCGGGTCCTACGAGCAGTACTTC | CASSVTSGSYEQYF | TRBD2 | few | TRBV5-1 | 14 | TRBJ2-7
TGTGCCAGCACGGACAGGGACGGAAGCTACACCTTC | CASTDRDGSYTF | TRBD1 | . | TRBV27 | 12 | TRBJ1-2
TGCGCCAGCAGCCAAGCATGGGCAGCCCGAGATACGCAGTATTTT | CASSQAWAARDTQYF | . | . | TRBV4-1 | 15 | TRBJ2-3
TGTGCCAGCAGCGTAGCGGGACAGAACACCTACGAGCAGTACTTC | CASSVAGQNTYEQYF | TRBD1 | once | TRBV9 | 15 | TRBJ2-7
TGTGCCAGCAGTTCCGGGGGACAGGTCGTGTCGGGCTACACCTTC | CASSSGGQVVSGYTF | TRBD1 | . | TRBV28 | 15 | TRBJ1-2
TGTGCCAGCAGTCCACCCCTGACTAGCGGGAGAGGCATTCAGTACTTC | CASSPPLTSGRGIQYF | TRBD2 | . | TRBV2 | 16 | TRBJ2-4
TGTGCCAGCAGCTCTGGGACTAGGAACACCGGGGAGCTGTTTTTT | CASSSGTRNTGELFF | TRBD2 | . | TRBV7-9 | 15 | TRBJ2-2
TGTGCCATCCCGGGACTGGCTAGCTCTGGGGCCAACGTCCTGACTTTC | CAIPGLASSGANVLTF | . | . | TRBV10-3 | 16 | TRBJ2-6
TGTGCCAGCAGAGCTGCAGGGTACTATGGCTACACCTTC | CASRAAGYYGYTF | . | . | TRBV2 | 13 | TRBJ1-2
TGCGCCAGCAGCATAGGGGTGAGCACAGATACGCAGTATTTT | CASSIGVSTDTQYF | . | . | TRBV5-1 | 14 | TRBJ2-3
TGCAGTGCTAGACCCGTAGACGAGCAGTACTTC | CSARPVDEQYF | . | . | TRBV20-1 | 11 | TRBJ2-7
TGTGCCAGCACCCTCCCTCCTTTTGACAGGCTTCGAACCCGCTACGAGCAGTACTTC | CASTLPPFDRLRTRYEQYF | . | . | TRBV7-2 | 19 | TRBJ2-7
TGTGCCAGCAGTTGGGGACTAGGCCGCTACGAGCAGTACTTC | CASSWGLGRYEQYF | TRBD2 | . | TRBV27 | 14 | TRBJ2-7
TGTGCCAGCAGCTTGAGACAGGGTGGGTCCTACGAGCAGTACTTC | CASSLRQGGSYEQYF | TRBD1 | . | TRBV7-8 | 15 | TRBJ2-7
TGTGCCAGCAGTGAAAGGGTCGGACTAGGAAGAACAGATACGCAGTATTTT | CASSERVGLGRTDTQYF | TRBD2 | . | TRBV25-1 | 17 | TRBJ2-3
TGTGCCACCAGCAGAGATGAGTTCGCTCCCGGGGGCTACACCTTC | CATSRDEFAPGGYTF | . | . | TRBV15 | 15 | TRBJ1-2
TGTGCCAGTAGTAGCCTAGATAATGAGCAGTTCTTC | CASSSLDNEQFF | . | . | TRBV19 | 12 | TRBJ2-1
TGTGCCAGCAGCCCAGTGGGCCAGGGGGCGCCTGAAGCTTTCTTT | CASSPVGQGAPEAFF | TRBD1 | . | TRBV7-9 | 15 | TRBJ1-1
TGTGCCACCAGCAGAGGGGCTAGCGGTGCCTCCTACGAGCAGTACTTC | CATSRGASGASYEQYF | TRBD2 | . | TRBV15 | 16 | TRBJ2-7
TGTGCCAGCAGCGGGCAGGGGGAGAATGGCTACACCTTC | CASSGQGENGYTF | TRBD1 | . | TRBV5-4 | 13 | TRBJ1-2
TGCGCCAGCAGTGAGAGACGGGTCCTAAATGACTACACCTTC | CASSERRVLNDYTF | . | . | TRBV10-1 | 14 | TRBJ1-2
TGTGCCTGGAGTGTAGGGGGGGGAGGCTACACCTTC | CAWSVGGGGYTF | . | . | TRBV30 | 12 | TRBJ1-2
TGTGCCAGCAGCCCCCGAACAGGGTCCTACGAGCAGTACTTC | CASSPRTGSYEQYF | . | . | TRBV28 | 14 | TRBJ2-7
TGTGCCAGCAGTGACGTAGCGGGAGGCTGGGGCACAGATACGCAGTATTTT | CASSDVAGGWGTDTQYF | TRBD2 | . | TRBV2 | 17 | TRBJ2-3
TGCAGCGTTGCCGCAGGGTTCTATGGCTACACCTTC | CSVAAGFYGYTF | . | . | TRBV29-1 | 12 | TRBJ1-2
TGTGCCAGTAGTATAAGTCACACTACGAATCAGCCCCAGCATTTT | CASSISHTTNQPQHF | . | . | TRBV19 | 15 | TRBJ1-5
TGTGCCAGCAGTTTTTCCCCTAGGGGGCAAAACAATGAGCAGTTCTTC | CASSFSPRGQNNEQFF | TRBD1 | . | TRBV27 | 16 | TRBJ2-1
TGCAGCGTCGGGTCTAGCACAGATACGCAGTATTTT | CSVGSSTDTQYF | . | once | TRBV29-1 | 12 | TRBJ2-3
TGTGCCAGCAGCTCTGCAGGGCCCTATGGCTACACCTTC | CASSSAGPYGYTF | . | . | TRBV7-9 | 13 | TRBJ1-2
TGTGCCAGCAGGGGGACAGGCAGACAAACCTACGAGCAGTACTTC | CASRGTGRQTYEQYF | TRBD1 | once | TRBV6-1 | 15 | TRBJ2-7
TGTGCCAGCAGCCTTAGGACAGGGACAGATACGCAGTATTTT | CASSLRTGTDTQYF | TRBD1 | . | TRBV5-4 | 14 | TRBJ2-3
TGCGCCAGCAGCCCAGTTAACACAGGGCTCCTTGGAAACACCATATATTTT | CASSPVNTGLLGNTIYF | . | . | TRBV5-1 | 17 | TRBJ1-3
TGTGCCACCCAACAGGGTCCCGAGCAGTACTTC | CATQQGPEQYF | . | . | TRBV19 | 11 | TRBJ2-7
TGTGCCAGCAGCCAAGGTCGGCTAGCGGGAGTCTACGAGCAGTACTTC | CASSQGRLAGVYEQYF | TRBD2 | . | TRBV14 | 16 | TRBJ2-7